This passage covers 5 T cell receptor beta chains from one sample sequenced in a study of PD-1 blockade in classical Hodgkin lymphoma. Autologous stem cell transplantation was followed by relapse in every patient, and brentuximab vedotin exposure varied. Libraries were prepared by immunoSEQ multiplex PCR; TCRdb keeps only in-frame clonotypes and omits some of them. The table includes some 14,000 clones, 81% detected once. The material sequenced was peripheral blood mononuclear cells (PBMCs), taken at baseline. The source is a human donor with classical Hodgkin lymphoma.

The V gene is TRBV10-3, the J gene TRBJ2-3; 7 nucleotides agree with TRBD2. The CDR3 covers 17 residues. V lost 2 bases, J lost 2 bases, and 10 bases stayed unmatched. The germline gives CDR1 ENHRY, CDR2 SYGVKD. The DNA for the CDR3 is TGTGCCATCAGTGAGCCCAACGGGGGGACGGACACAGATACGCAGTATTTT. Amino acid sequence: CAISEPNGGTDTDTQYF.

For this clone: Distinct nucleotide sequences in the sample also encode this CDR3. The rearrangement joins TRBV10-3 to TRBJ2-1, with D tentatively TRBD1 (6 bases). This CDR3 has 13 residues. V lost 3 bases and J 4 bases, leaving 7 bases between the germline ends. Germline loops: CDR1 ENHRY, CDR2 SYGVKD. The CDR3 DNA reads TGTGCCATCAGTGAAGGGACATACAATGAGCAGTTCTTC. The encoded protein is CAISEGTYNEQFF.

This chain connects TRBV4-3 to TRBJ2-3, with D possibly being TRBD1 or TRBD2 (5 bases each). Germline CDR1 is LGHNA and CDR2 is YSLEER. V lost 4 bases and J lost 6, with 14 bases in between. The CDR3 has 14 amino acids. DNA for the CDR3: TGCGCCAGCAGCCGTGTGGGCGAGGGGGATACGCAGTATTTT. Protein product: CASSRVGEGDTQYF.

As regards this clone: Other DNA sequences of this sample code for an identical CDR3. This chain connects TRBV2 to TRBJ2-2; perhaps TRBD2 as D (6 bases). Germline lookup yields CDR1 SNHLY and CDR2 FYNNEI. This CDR3 has 13 residues. Trimming cost V 5 bases and J 7 bases, with 11 bases left between them. The DNA for the CDR3 is TGTGCCAGCAGTCCGCGGGGCGGCGGGGAGCTGTTTTTT. It translates to CASSPRGGGELFF. The complete variable domain, with remaining parts taken from reference TRBV2 and TRBJ2-2, reads EPEVTQTPSHQVTQMGQEVILRCVPISNHLYFYWYRQILGQKVEFLVSFYNNEISEKSEIFDDQFSVERPDGSNFTLKIRSTKLEDSAMYFCASSPRGGGELFFGEGSRLTVL.

V and J are TRBV6-1 and TRBJ2-5; TRBD2 is a possible D gene (5 bases). The J call could be wrong; TRBJ2-7 is a better fit for the DNA end. From germline, CDR1 is MNHNS and CDR2 SASEGT. The CDR3 runs 14 residues. CDR3 region: CASSESPGVDEQYF. CDR3 bases: TGTGCCAGCAGTGAGTCACCCGGGGTCGACGAGCAGTACTTC.